One sample yielded the 29 T cell receptor beta chains listed below, sequenced in a study of blood T cell repertoires in COVID-19. Clones were read by immunoSEQ multiplex PCR, and TCRdb kept only the in-frame ones, dropping some. This table holds about 140,000 clones, 88% found once. The source material was peripheral blood. Source of these receptors: a human donor with COVID-19, enrolled during active disease. The donor label of this sample is uncertain.

V gene TRBV3-1 (or the pseudogene TRBV3-2) combines with J gene TRBJ2-3; maybe TRBD2 (6 bases). The V and J ends lost 0 bases and 2 bases respectively, with 12 bases between them. CDR1 and CDR2 from the germline V gene are LGHDT and YNNKEL (reference sequence). The length of the CDR3 is 16 residues. In nucleotides, the CDR3 is TGTGCCAGCAGCCAAGAGATTAGGGACTTCACAGATACGCAGTATTTT. This gives the protein CASSQEIRDFTDTQYF.

The chain carries TRBV4-2 and TRBJ2-5, with 10 bases fitting TRBD2. The V gene's germline CDR1 is LGHNA and CDR2 YNFKEQ. The trim removed 6 bases at V and 3 bases at J, leaving 4 bases unmatched. CDR3 length: 14 residues. The CDR3 DNA reads TGTGCCAGCAGGCAAAGCGGGGGGGAAGAGACCCAGTACTTC. Protein product: CASRQSGGEETQYF.

The count of this clone is one. The chain uses TRBV2 and TRBJ1-5, with TRBD1 matching over 7 bases. The CDR3 extends over 15 amino acids. Germline V gives CDR1 SNHLY, CDR2 FYNNEI. J was trimmed by 5 bases and V by 2 bases; bases with no gene match: 6. CDR3 residues: CASSEWQGGDQPQHF. As DNA, the CDR3 is TGTGCCAGCAGTGAATGGCAGGGGGGCGATCAGCCCCAGCATTTT.

This clone occurred once. The chain carries TRBV10-3 and TRBJ2-7; maybe TRBD1 (6 bases). CDR1 is ENHRY and CDR2 is SYGVKD in the germline V gene. The CDR3 sequence is 20 residues long. V was pared by 7 bases and J by 0 bases, with 31 bases between. The CDR3 reads CAIKGPPTGAEGYYSYEQYF. The CDR3 DNA reads TGTGCCATCAAGGGTCCGCCGACAGGCGCCGAAGGTTATTACTCCTACGAGCAGTACTTC.

The CDR3 bases are TGTGCCAGCAACGGGAACTATGGCTACACCTTC. Residues: CASNGNYGYTF. The rearrangement uses TRBV6-5 and TRBJ1-2, with D unresolved. V gave up 7 bases and J gave up 2 bases, with 5 bases separating them. Per germline, CDR1 MNHEY and CDR2 SVGAGI. The CDR3 covers 11 residues.

This clone was found a few times. The V and J genes are TRBV21-1 and TRBJ1-2. TRBV21-1 is classified as a pseudogene. The CDR3 has 11 residues. The CDR3 bases are TGTGCCAGCACGGACCGGGGTGGCTACACCTTC. This translates into CASTDRGGYTF.

The gene calls are TRBV7-3 and TRBJ2-1, with TRBD2 matching 8 bases. Germline V gene sequence: CDR1 SGHTA, CDR2 FQGTGA. CDR3 length: 15 amino acids. Trimming cost V 1 base and J 7 bases; bases outside gene matches: 6. As DNA, the CDR3 is TGTGCCAGCAGCTTAAACGGGGGGGCCTTGAATGAGCAGTTCTTC. It specifies CASSLNGGALNEQFF.

This clone was seen once. J is TRBJ2-7 and V is TRBV6-6, with a weak D call TRBD1 (6 bases). Germline lookup yields CDR1 MNHNY and CDR2 SVGAGI (reference sequence). V was pared by 5 bases and J by 5 bases, with 13 bases between. This CDR3 region has 13 residues. This CDR3 reads CASSPPGDHEQYF. In DNA, the CDR3 is TGTGCCAGCAGTCCCCCAGGGGACCACGAGCAGTACTTC.

This clone was observed a single time. V gene TRBV19 combines with J gene TRBJ1-1; 8 bases are a match to TRBD1. Germline values: CDR1 LNHDA, CDR2 SQIVND (reference sequence). The length of the CDR3 is 14 residues. The trim removed 5 bases at V and 10 bases at J, leaving 12 bases unmatched. DNA of the CDR3: TGTGCCAGTAGTCCCGGGACAGGTCGCGTCGGAGCTTTCTTT. Translation: CASSPGTGRVGAFF.

This chain links TRBV5-6 with TRBJ2-1, with D unclear. The V end lost 0 bases, the J end lost 7 bases, and 5 bases lay between the germline ends. Germline values: CDR1 SGHDT, CDR2 YYEEEE. The CDR3 runs to 12 residues. The CDR3: CASSLGANEQFF. DNA of the CDR3: TGTGCCAGCAGCTTGGGAGCAAATGAGCAGTTCTTC.

The chain couples TRBV24-1 to TRBJ2-1; D is unclear. The V end lost 4 bases, the J end lost 3 bases, and 6 bases lay between the germline ends. The CDR3 is made up of 13 amino acids. CDR1 is KGHDR, CDR2 SFDVKD, per germline. CDR3 in DNA: TGTGCCACCAGTGAAGCAATCTACAATGAGCAGTTCTTC. Its protein product is CATSEAIYNEQFF.

The gene calls are TRBV28 and TRBJ2-2; 9 bases line up with TRBD1. The germline V gene has CDR1 MDHEN and CDR2 SYDVKM. Trimming took 11 bases from V and 4 from J; bases not matched to a gene: 8. This CDR3 spans 14 amino acids. In nucleotides, the CDR3 is TGTGCCGCACTCCGGGACAGGGCCACCGGGGAGCTGTTTTTT. Residues: CAALRDRATGELFF.

J is TRBJ2-7 and V is TRBV19; 7 bases map to TRBD1. J lost 4 bases, V lost 4 bases, and 16 bases had no gene match. The germline CDR1 and CDR2 sequences are LNHDA and SQIVND (reference sequence). CDR3 length: 17 residues. CDR3 residues: CASSKWSIRQGIYEQYF. DNA for the CDR3: TGTGCCAGTAGTAAATGGTCGATCAGACAGGGAATTTACGAGCAGTACTTC.

This chain connects TRBV19 to TRBJ2-1; no reliable D call. This CDR3 comprises 13 residues. Looked up from germline, CDR1 is LNHDA and CDR2 is SQIVND (reference sequence). V lost 4 bases and J 5 bases, leaving 9 bases between the germline ends. The CDR3 coding sequence is TGTGCCAGTAGTAGGGCGTTGAACAATGAGCAGTTCTTC. Amino acid sequence: CASSRALNNEQFF.

This chain connects TRBV7-2 to TRBJ1-6; D may be TRBD1 (5 bases). V lost 0 bases and J lost 8, with 14 bases in between. CDR3 length: 16 residues. The germline CDR1 and CDR2 sequences are SGHTA and FQGNSA. CDR3: CASSLAQFEGDSPLHF. As DNA, the CDR3 is TGTGCCAGCAGCTTAGCGCAGTTCGAAGGGGATTCACCCCTCCACTTT.

The chain is built from TRBV11-3 and TRBJ2-7, with D maybe TRBD1 (6 bases). The ends were cut back, 1 base at V and 3 bases at J, with 7 bases in the middle. This CDR3 is built from 13 residues. Per the germline V gene, CDR1 is SGHNT and CDR2 is YENEEA. The CDR3 DNA sequence: TGTGCCAGCAGCTTAGGCAGGGGCTACGAGCAGTACTTC. It is translated as CASSLGRGYEQYF.

The rearrangement joins TRBV4-2 to TRBJ2-6; 8 bases map to TRBD1. The germline V gene encodes CDR1 LGHNA and CDR2 YNFKEQ. The CDR3 has 18 amino acids. Unmatched junction bases numbered 4, after V lost 0 bases and J lost 0 bases. CDR3 DNA: TGTGCCAGCAGCCAAGATCGGACAGGGACCTCTGGGGCCAACGTCCTGACTTTC. Encoded protein: CASSQDRTGTSGANVLTF.

V is TRBV13 and J is TRBJ1-2, with TRBD1 identical over 7 bases. There are 15 residues in the CDR3. Looked up from germline, CDR1 is PRHDT and CDR2 is FYEKMQ (reference sequence). Trimming cost V 5 bases and J 6 bases; bases outside gene matches: 12. The chain's CDR3 is CASSPRQGLSDGYTF. CDR3 DNA sequence: TGTGCCAGCAGCCCGAGACAGGGACTGAGCGATGGCTACACCTTC.

The chain carries TRBV10-3 and TRBJ1-1; TRBD1 is a possible D gene (5 bases). The CDR3 sequence is 14 residues long. CDR1 is ENHRY, CDR2 SYGVKD, per germline. Trimming shortened V by 4 bases and J by 0 bases, and 9 bases separated the two germline ends. CDR3 in DNA: TGTGCCATCAGTGCTCCAGGGATGAACACTGAAGCTTTCTTT. Its translation: CAISAPGMNTEAFF.

The chain combines TRBV5-1 with TRBJ2-3; 7 bases map to TRBD1. V shed 0 bases and J 2 bases; nucleotides not matched to a gene: 9. The CDR3 covers 17 residues. Germline V gene sequence: CDR1 SGHRS, CDR2 YFSETQ. Here the CDR3 DNA reads TGCGCCAGCAGCTTGGGTTCACTAGGGGGCCCCACAGATACGCAGTATTTT. Protein product: CASSLGSLGGPTDTQYF. Drawing the rest from reference TRBV5-1 and TRBJ2-3, the complete variable domain is KAGVTQTPRYLIKTRGQQVTLSCSPISGHRSVSWYQQTPGQGLQFLFEYFSETQRNKGNFPGRFSGRQFSNSRSEMNVSTLELGDSALYLCASSLGSLGGPTDTQYFGPGTRLTVL.

This chain uses TRBV27 with TRBJ1-5; tentatively, D is TRBD1 (5 bases). Germline V gives CDR1 MNHEY, CDR2 SMNVEV (reference sequence). The length of the CDR3 is 15 residues. Trimming left V 5 bases short and J 4 bases short, with 15 bases between. Here the CDR3 reads CASSPTRQYNQPQHF. DNA of the CDR3: TGTGCCAGCAGTCCCACCCGACAGTATAATCAGCCCCAGCATTTT.

A single count supports this clone. V is TRBV7-3 and J is TRBJ2-2; D perhaps matches TRBD2 (5 bases). The CDR3 consists of 13 residues. Trimming pared 3 bases from V and 7 bases from J, leaving 9 bases between. Looked up from germline, CDR1 is SGHTA and CDR2 is FQGTGA. As DNA, the CDR3 is TGTGCCAGCAGCTTGATAGAGGGCGGGGAGCTGTTTTTT. This gives the protein CASSLIEGGELFF.

V is TRBV6-5 and J is TRBJ2-7; 9 bases line up with TRBD1. Per germline, CDR1 MNHEY and CDR2 SVGAGI. The CDR3 covers 15 residues. After removal of 6 bases from V and 0 bases from J, the junction contained 6 bases not matched to a gene. CDR3 in amino acids: CASRTGTGNSYEQYF. The CDR3 region has the DNA TGTGCCAGCAGAACCGGGACAGGGAACTCCTACGAGCAGTACTTC.

V gene TRBV5-5 combines with J gene TRBJ2-1, with no clear D. The V gene's germline CDR1 is SGHKS and CDR2 YYEKEE (reference sequence). This CDR3 spans 12 amino acids. Trimming removed 4 bases from V and 9 bases from J, with 11 bases in between. CDR3 in amino acids: CASSLYTGEQFF. The CDR3 DNA is TGTGCCAGCAGCCTCTACACGGGTGAGCAGTTCTTC.

The table lists this clone with a count of one. V and J are TRBV5-1 and TRBJ2-7; 8 bases align to TRBD1. Per the germline V gene, CDR1 is SGHRS and CDR2 is YFSETQ. Trimming removed 0 bases from V and 4 bases from J; junction bases left unmatched: 6. The CDR3 is 15 amino acids. CDR3 DNA: TGCGCCAGCAGCTTGGTGGGCAGGGGGCAATACGAGCAGTACTTC. It specifies CASSLVGRGQYEQYF.

The rearrangement joins TRBV5-4 to TRBJ2-5; TRBD1 aligns across 8 bases. Looked up from germline, CDR1 is SGHNT and CDR2 is YYREEE (reference sequence). Losses at the gene ends were 4 bases for V and 3 bases for J; bases not matched to a gene: 5. This CDR3 spans 14 amino acids. CDR3 DNA sequence: TGTGCCAGCAGCAAGGGACAGGACAAAGAGACCCAGTACTTC. Translated: CASSKGQDKETQYF. Looking up the rest from reference TRBV5-4 and TRBJ2-5 gives the full variable domain: ETGVTQSPTHLIKTRGQQVTLRCSSQSGHNTVSWYQQALGQGPQFIFQYYREEENGRGNFPPRFSGLQFPNYSSELNVNALELDDSALYLCASSKGQDKETQYFGPGTRLLVL.

This clone was found a few times. The gene calls are TRBV5-5 and TRBJ1-4, with TRBD1 identical over 9 bases. CDR1 SGHKS and CDR2 YYEKEE come from the germline V gene (reference sequence). Trimming cost V 4 bases and J 8 bases; bases outside gene matches: 6. CDR3 length: 14 amino acids. The CDR3 protein is CASSLRTGEEKLFF. DNA of the CDR3: TGTGCCAGCAGCCTTCGGACAGGGGAAGAAAAACTGTTTTTT.

This sequence joins TRBV7-9 and TRBJ1-1, with TRBD1 matching 9 bases. The CDR3 consists of 13 residues. The J segment lost 6 bases and the V segment lost 11 bases, leaving 10 bases of the junction unmatched. Germline loops: CDR1 SEHNR, CDR2 FQNEAQ (reference sequence). The CDR3 here is CAAHRDRDSEAFF. DNA for the CDR3: TGTGCCGCCCACCGGGACAGGGATTCTGAAGCTTTCTTT.

The chain is built from TRBV2 and TRBJ1-5; TRBD1 matches at 8 bases. This CDR3 comprises 14 residues. The germline V gene encodes CDR1 SNHLY and CDR2 FYNNEI. After removal of 9 bases from V and 3 bases from J, the junction contained 7 bases not matched to a gene. The CDR3, as DNA: TGTGCCAGTAACGGACAGGGCGACAATCAGCCCCAGCATTTT. Encoded protein: CASNGQGDNQPQHF. Variable domain in full (rest from reference TRBV2 and TRBJ1-5): EPEVTQTPSHQVTQMGQEVILRCVPISNHLYFYWYRQILGQKVEFLVSFYNNEISEKSEIFDDQFSVERPDGSNFTLKIRSTKLEDSAMYFCASNGQGDNQPQHFGDGTRLSIL.